These T cell receptor beta chains were read from a single sample in a study of T cells in Graves' hyperthyroidism and ophthalmopathy. One entry per CDR3 protein, called by TCRdb with MiXCR from the multiplex PCR reads. The top ten hold 20% of the sample, which has roughly 380,000 distinct CDR3 sequences, approximately 15% seen once. The sample was blood. These receptor sequences come from a man aged 25 to 40 with Graves' hyperthyroidism that later progressed to Graves' ophthalmopathy. Both conserved end residues are part of each CDR3. Each record gives: D gene, clone size, J gene, V gene, CDR3 protein, CDR3 DNA. D genes are given only for firm matches. Size values are once, few and many counts, or a class for expanded clones, and some rows have none.

D: .; size: .; J: TRBJ1-2; V: TRBV4-1; CDR3: CASSQVPGANYGYTF; DNA: TGCGCCAGCAGCCAAGTACCAGGGGCGAACTATGGCTACACCTTC
D: .; size: many; J: TRBJ2-5; V: TRBV12-3/TRBV12-4; CDR3: CASSYPAPAETQYF; DNA: TGTGCCAGCAGTTACCCAGCTCCAGCGGAGACCCAGTACTTC
D: .; size: .; J: TRBJ1-4; V: TRBV5-4; CDR3: CASRTHGGEKLFF; DNA: TGTGCCAGCAGAACCCACGGTGGAGAAAAACTGTTTTTT
D: .; size: .; J: TRBJ2-3; V: TRBV11-2; CDR3: CAGATDRGTDTQYF; DNA: TGTGCCGGAGCAACCGACAGAGGCACAGATACGCAGTATTTT
D: .; size: many; J: TRBJ2-7; V: TRBV30; CDR3: CAVTWTDTTYEQYF; DNA: TGTGCCGTGACCTGGACAGATACAACCTACGAGCAGTACTTC
D: TRBD2; size: .; J: TRBJ2-1; V: TRBV20-1; CDR3: CSASLAGDPYNEQFF; DNA: TGCAGTGCTAGCCTAGCGGGGGATCCCTACAATGAGCAGTTCTTC
D: .; size: few; J: TRBJ2-2; V: TRBV6-6; CDR3: CASSYSRVFYTGELFF; DNA: TGTGCCAGCAGTTACTCGAGGGTCTTCTACACCGGGGAGCTGTTTTTT
D: .; size: .; J: TRBJ1-5; V: TRBV19; CDR3: CASSIGSDRYNQPQHF; DNA: TGTGCCAGTAGTATAGGTTCTGACAGATACAATCAGCCCCAGCATTTT
D: .; size: .; J: TRBJ2-3; V: TRBV28; CDR3: CASSSRAELPRDTQYF; DNA: TGTGCCAGCAGTAGCCGGGCCGAGCTCCCCCGGGATACGCAGTATTTT
D: .; size: many; J: TRBJ2-1; V: TRBV20-1; CDR3: CSAISPKGSNEQFF; DNA: TGCAGTGCAATATCACCCAAGGGTTCCAATGAGCAGTTCTTC
D: .; size: few; J: TRBJ2-5; V: TRBV24-1; CDR3: CATSSGGRETQYF; DNA: TGTGCCACCAGCTCCGGGGGTAGAGAGACCCAGTACTTC
D: TRBD2; size: few; J: TRBJ2-1; V: TRBV29-1; CDR3: CSVEFWRGGLEQFF; DNA: TGCAGCGTTGAGTTCTGGCGGGGGGGCCTTGAGCAGTTCTTC
D: .; size: .; J: TRBJ1-2; V: TRBV30; CDR3: CAWVGQSYGYTF; DNA: TGTGCCTGGGTCGGACAGTCCTATGGCTACACCTTC
D: .; size: many; J: TRBJ1-5; V: TRBV12-3/TRBV12-4; CDR3: CASSTGPSNQPQHF; DNA: TGTGCCAGCAGTACAGGACCTAGCAATCAGCCCCAGCATTTT
D: TRBD1; size: many; J: TRBJ1-2; V: TRBV28; CDR3: CASSPIRDRQGPGGYTF; DNA: TGTGCCAGCAGTCCAATTAGGGACAGACAGGGGCCGGGAGGCTACACCTTC
D: .; size: .; J: TRBJ2-1; V: TRBV28; CDR3: CASSLEPGNEQFF; DNA: TGTGCCAGCAGCCTTGAGCCGGGGAATGAGCAGTTCTTC
D: .; size: few; J: TRBJ2-5; V: TRBV10-2; CDR3: CASSGFGGAAETQYF; DNA: TGCGCCAGCAGTGGGTTTGGGGGGGCCGCAGAGACCCAGTACTTC
D: .; size: few; J: TRBJ2-5; V: TRBV4-1; CDR3: CASSAPLRGGEKTQYF; DNA: TGCGCCAGCAGCGCCCCCCTAAGAGGGGGGGAGAAGACCCAGTACTTC
D: .; size: many; J: TRBJ2-2; V: TRBV6-1; CDR3: CASSRGINTGELFF; DNA: TGTGCCAGCAGTAGAGGGATCAACACCGGGGAGCTGTTTTTT
D: .; size: .; J: TRBJ1-3; V: TRBV10-3; CDR3: CAISDQGISGNTIYF; DNA: TGTGCCATCAGTGATCAGGGCATCTCTGGAAACACCATATATTTT
D: .; size: .; J: TRBJ1-6; V: TRBV20-1; CDR3: CSARDMGDADSPLHF; DNA: TGCAGTGCTAGAGATATGGGGGACGCGGATTCACCCCTCCACTTT
D: .; size: many; J: TRBJ2-2; V: TRBV5-1; CDR3: CASSLVVVNGELFF; DNA: TGCGCCAGCAGCTTGGTCGTGGTTAACGGGGAGCTGTTTTTT
D: .; size: few; J: TRBJ2-3; V: TRBV6-1; CDR3: CASSDRASDTQYF; DNA: TGTGCCAGCAGTGATAGGGCCTCAGATACGCAGTATTTT